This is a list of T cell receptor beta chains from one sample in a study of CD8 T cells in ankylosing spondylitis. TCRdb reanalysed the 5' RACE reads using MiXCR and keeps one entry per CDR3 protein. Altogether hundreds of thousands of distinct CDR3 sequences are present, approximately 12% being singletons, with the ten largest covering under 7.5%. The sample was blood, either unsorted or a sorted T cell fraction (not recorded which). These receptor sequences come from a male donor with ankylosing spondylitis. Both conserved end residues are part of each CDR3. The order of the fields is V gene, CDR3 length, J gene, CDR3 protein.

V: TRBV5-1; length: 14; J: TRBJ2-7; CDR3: CASSLERETNEQYF
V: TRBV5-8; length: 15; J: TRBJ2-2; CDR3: CASSLAGQITGELFF
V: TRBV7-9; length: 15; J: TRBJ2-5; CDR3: CASSPSGTHPETQYF
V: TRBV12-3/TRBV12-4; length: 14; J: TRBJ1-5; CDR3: CASSLTGGRQPQHF
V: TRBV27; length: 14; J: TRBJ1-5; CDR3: CASSSEQGGQPQHF
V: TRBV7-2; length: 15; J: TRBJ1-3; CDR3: CASSLRLNSGNTIYF
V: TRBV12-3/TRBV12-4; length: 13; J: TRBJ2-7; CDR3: CASRGTGVYEQYF
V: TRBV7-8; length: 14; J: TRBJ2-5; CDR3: CASSWGQIGETQYF
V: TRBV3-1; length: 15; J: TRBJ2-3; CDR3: CASSQGLGGTDTQYF
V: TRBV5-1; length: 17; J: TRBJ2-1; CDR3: CASSLGFRTSGSNEQFF
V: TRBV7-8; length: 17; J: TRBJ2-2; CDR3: CASSLGGGATNTGELFF
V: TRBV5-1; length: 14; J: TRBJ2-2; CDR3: CASSFFQGTGELFF
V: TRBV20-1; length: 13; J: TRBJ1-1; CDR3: CSARVTGSPEAFF
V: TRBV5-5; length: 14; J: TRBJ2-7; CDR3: CASSSDTAHYEQYF
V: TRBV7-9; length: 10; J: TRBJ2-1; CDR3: CASSQQGLFF
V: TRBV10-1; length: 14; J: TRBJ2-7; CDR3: CASSEVGTEYEQYF
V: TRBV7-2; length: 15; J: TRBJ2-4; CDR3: CASSRPGTGKGIQYF
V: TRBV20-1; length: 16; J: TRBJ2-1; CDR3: CSARDWDRGRFNEQFF
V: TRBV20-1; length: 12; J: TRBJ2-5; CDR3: CSAQTGPGTQYF
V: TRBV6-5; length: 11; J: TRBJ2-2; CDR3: CASSMSGELFF
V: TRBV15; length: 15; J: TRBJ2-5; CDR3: CATSREGRPQETQYF
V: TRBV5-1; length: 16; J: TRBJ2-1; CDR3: CASSPGLAFTYNEQFF
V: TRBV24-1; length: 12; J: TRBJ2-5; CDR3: CATSDDSRTQYF
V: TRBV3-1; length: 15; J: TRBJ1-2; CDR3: CASGRGVNMDYGYTF
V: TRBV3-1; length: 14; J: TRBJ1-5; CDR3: CASSQVLSNQPQHF
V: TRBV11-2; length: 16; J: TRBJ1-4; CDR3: CASSLLGPISNEKLFF
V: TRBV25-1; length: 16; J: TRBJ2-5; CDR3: CASSEKAGGTWETQYF
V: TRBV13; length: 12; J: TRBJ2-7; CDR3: CASSPTGDEQYF
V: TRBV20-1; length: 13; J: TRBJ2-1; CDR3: CSASTGTTGEQFF
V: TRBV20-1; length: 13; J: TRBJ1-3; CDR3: CSASRGSGNTIYF
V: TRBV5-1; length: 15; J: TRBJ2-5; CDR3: CASSLISGNKETQYF
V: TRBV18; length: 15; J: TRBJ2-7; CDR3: CASSPPEQDNYEQYF
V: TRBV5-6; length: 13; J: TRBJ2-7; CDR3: CASSFGQRDEQYF
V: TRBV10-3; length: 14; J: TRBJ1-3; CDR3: CAIRRQGVGNTIYF
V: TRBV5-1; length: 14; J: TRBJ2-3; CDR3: CASSAVHITDTQYF
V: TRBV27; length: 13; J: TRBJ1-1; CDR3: CASSLSLQGAAFF
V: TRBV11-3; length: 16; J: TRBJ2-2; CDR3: CASSHRSGGGTGELFF
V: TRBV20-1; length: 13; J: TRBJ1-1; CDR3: CSASWTPNTEAFF
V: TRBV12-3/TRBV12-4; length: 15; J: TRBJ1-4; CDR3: CASNGQGASGEKLFF
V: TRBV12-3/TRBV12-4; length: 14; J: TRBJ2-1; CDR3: CASSPQDRHNEQFF
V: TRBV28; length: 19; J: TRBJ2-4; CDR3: CASSLISAGGDLGKNIQYF
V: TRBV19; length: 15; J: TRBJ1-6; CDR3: CASSPNGQGYSPLHF
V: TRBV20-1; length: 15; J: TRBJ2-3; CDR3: CSATAIWEGTDTQYF
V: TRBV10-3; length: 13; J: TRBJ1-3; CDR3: CAISTGAGNTIYF
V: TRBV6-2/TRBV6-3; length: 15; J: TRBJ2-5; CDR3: CASSYSILYQETQYF
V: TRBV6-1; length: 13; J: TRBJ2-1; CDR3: CASSGQGGNEQFF
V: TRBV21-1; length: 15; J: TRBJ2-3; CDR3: CASTTAHGRPDTQYF
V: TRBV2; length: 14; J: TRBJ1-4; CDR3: CASTFLQGNEKLFF
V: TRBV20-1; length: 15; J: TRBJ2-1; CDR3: CSAGRAGGSLNEQFF
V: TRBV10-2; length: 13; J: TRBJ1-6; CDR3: CASSREYNSPLHF
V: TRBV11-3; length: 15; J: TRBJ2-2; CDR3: CASSEPGHKTGELFF
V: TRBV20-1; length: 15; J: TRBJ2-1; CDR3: CSARPLADSYNEQFF
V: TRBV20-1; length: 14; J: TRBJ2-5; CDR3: CSARGQRDRETQYF
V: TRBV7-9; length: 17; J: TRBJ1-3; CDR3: CASSPLTGSYSGNTIYF